Sequencing of this T cell receptor beta chain was carried out in a study of blood T cell repertoires in COVID-19. The table came from immunoSEQ multiplex PCR; TCRdb's copy has only in-frame clones and leaves some out. Among 300,000 to 400,000 clones listed, around 87% were seen once. Only one count was recorded for this clone. The CDR3 totals 14 residues. Between the trimmed V and J ends, which lost 0 bases and 7 bases, there was a span of 12 bases. Germline V lookup: CDR1 MNHEY, CDR2 SVGAGI. The receptor was isolated from a woman in her forties or fifties who had recovered from COVID-19. The chain has TRBV6-5 and TRBJ1-2; TRBD1 might be the D (5 bases). Sequencing input: peripheral blood. CDR3 coding DNA: TGTGCCAGCAGTTACTCGGGGGGATCGGCTGGCTACACCTTC. It codes for CASSYSGGSAGYTF.